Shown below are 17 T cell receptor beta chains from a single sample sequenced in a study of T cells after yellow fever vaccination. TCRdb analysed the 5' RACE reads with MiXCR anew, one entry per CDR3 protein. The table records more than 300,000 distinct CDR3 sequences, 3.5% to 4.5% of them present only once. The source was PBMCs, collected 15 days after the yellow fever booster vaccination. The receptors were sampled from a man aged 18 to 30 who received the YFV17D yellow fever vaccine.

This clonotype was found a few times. The CDR3 loop is CASSSLRGRTEAFF. CDR3 nucleotides: TGCGCCAGCAGCTCTTTGAGGGGCCGAACTGAAGCTTTCTTT. V and J are TRBV5-1 and TRBJ1-1, with D tentatively TRBD1 (5 bases). The CDR3 length is 14 residues. The V gene's germline CDR1 is SGHRS and CDR2 YFSETQ. V lost 3 bases and J lost 5, with 14 bases in between.

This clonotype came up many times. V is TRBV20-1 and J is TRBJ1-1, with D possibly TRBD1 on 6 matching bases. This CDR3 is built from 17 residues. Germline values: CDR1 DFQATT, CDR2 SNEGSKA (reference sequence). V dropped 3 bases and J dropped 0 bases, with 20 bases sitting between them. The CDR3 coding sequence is TGCAGTGCTAGGCCGATACCGGGACACCCCATGAACACTGAAGCTTTCTTT. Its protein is CSARPIPGHPMNTEAFF.

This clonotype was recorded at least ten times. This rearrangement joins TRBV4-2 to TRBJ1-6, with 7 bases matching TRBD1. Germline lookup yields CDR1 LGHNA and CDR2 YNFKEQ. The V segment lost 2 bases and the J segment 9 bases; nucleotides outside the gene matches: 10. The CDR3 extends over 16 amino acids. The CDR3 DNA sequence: TGTGCCAGCAGCCAATTGGGACAGCTGTCTAGTTCACCCCTCCACTTT. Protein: CASSQLGQLSSSPLHF.

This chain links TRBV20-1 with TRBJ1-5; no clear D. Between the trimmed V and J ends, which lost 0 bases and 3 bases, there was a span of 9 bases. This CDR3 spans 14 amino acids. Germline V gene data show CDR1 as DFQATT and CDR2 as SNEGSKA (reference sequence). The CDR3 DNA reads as TGCAGTGCTAGAGAGAAGGGCCACAATCAGCCCCAGCATTTT. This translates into CSAREKGHNQPQHF.

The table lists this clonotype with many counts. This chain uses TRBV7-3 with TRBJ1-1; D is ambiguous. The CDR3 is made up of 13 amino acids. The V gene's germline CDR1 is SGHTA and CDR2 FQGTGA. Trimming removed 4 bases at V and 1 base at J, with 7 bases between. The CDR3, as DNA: TGTGCCAGCAGCTCAGGATGGAACACTGAAGCTTTCTTT. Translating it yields CASSSGWNTEAFF.

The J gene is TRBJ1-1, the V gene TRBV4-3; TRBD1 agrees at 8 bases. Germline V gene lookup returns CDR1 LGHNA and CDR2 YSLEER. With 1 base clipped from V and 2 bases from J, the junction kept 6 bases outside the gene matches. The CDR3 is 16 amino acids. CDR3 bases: TGCGCCAGCAGCCAAGTTCACAGGGGGTTAAACACTGAAGCTTTCTTT. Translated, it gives CASSQVHRGLNTEAFF.

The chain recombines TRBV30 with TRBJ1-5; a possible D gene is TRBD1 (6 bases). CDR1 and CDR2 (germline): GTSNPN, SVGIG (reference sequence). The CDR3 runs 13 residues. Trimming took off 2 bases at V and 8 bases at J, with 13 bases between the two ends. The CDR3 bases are TGTGCCTGGAGTTCGGGGGGCCCGGAGCCCCAGCATTTT. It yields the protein CAWSSGGPEPQHF. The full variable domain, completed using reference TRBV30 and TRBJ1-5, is SQTIHQWPATLVQPVGSPLSLECTVEGTSNPNLYWYRQAAGRGLQLLFYSVGIGQISSEVPQNLSASRPQDRQFILSSKKLLLSDSGFYLCAWSSGGPEPQHFGDGTRLSIL.

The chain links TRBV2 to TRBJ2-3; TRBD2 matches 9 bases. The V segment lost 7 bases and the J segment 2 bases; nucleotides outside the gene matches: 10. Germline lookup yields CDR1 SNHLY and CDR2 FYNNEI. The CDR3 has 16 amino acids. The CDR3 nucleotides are TGTGCCAGCAAGGTCTTAGCGGGGGACCTCACAGATACGCAGTATTTT. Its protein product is CASKVLAGDLTDTQYF.

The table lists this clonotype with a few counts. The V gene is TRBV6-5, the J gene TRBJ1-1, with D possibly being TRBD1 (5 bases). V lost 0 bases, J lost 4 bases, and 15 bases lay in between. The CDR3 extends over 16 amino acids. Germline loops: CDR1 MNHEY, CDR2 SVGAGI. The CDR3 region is CASSYSGRADGTEAFF. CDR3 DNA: TGTGCCAGCAGTTACTCGGGACGGGCGGATGGCACTGAAGCTTTCTTT.

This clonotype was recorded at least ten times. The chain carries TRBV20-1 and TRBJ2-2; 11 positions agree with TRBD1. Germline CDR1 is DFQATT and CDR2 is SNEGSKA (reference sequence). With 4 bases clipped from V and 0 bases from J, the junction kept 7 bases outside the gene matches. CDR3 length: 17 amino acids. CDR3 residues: CSAKGQGASSNTGELFF. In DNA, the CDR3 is TGCAGTGCTAAAGGACAGGGGGCCTCTTCGAACACCGGGGAGCTGTTTTTT.

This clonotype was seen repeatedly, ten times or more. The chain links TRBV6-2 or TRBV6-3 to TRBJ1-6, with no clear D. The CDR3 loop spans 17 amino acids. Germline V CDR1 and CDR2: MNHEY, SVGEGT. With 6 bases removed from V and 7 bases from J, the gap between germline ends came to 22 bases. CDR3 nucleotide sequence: TGTGCCAGCAGACCGTCCGGAGGTGCCGGAATAAATTCACCCCTCCACTTT. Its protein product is CASRPSGGAGINSPLHF.

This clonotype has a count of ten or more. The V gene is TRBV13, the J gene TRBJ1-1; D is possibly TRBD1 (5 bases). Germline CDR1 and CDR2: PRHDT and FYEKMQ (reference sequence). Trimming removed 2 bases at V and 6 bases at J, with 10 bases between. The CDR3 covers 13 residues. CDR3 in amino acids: CASSLLRGPEAFF. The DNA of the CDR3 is TGTGCCAGCAGCTTATTGAGGGGCCCTGAAGCTTTCTTT. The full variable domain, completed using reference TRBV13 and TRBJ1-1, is AAGVIQSPRHLIKEKRETATLKCYPIPRHDTVYWYQQGPGQDPQFLISFYEKMQSDKGSIPDRFSAQQFSDYHSELNMSSLELGDSALYFCASSLLRGPEAFFGQGTRLTVV.

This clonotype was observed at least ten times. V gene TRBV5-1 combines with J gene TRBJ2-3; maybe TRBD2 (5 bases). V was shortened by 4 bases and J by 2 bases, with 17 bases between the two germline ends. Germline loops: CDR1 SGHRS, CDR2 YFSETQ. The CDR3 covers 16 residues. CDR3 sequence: CASSITDGDYTDTQYF. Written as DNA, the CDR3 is TGCGCCAGCAGCATAACGGACGGCGACTACACAGATACGCAGTATTTT.

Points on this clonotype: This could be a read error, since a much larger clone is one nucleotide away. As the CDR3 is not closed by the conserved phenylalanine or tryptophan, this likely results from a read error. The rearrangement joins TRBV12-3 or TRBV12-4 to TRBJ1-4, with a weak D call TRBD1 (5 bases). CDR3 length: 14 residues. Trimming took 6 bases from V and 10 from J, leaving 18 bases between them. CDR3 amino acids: CASSPGRAWGKLFS. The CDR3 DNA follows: TGTGCCAGCAGCCCGGGACGGGCGTGGGGAAAACTGTTTTCT.

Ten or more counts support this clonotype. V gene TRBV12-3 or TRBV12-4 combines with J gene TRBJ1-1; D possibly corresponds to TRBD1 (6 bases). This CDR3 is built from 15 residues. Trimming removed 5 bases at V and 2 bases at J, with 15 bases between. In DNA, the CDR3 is TGTGCCAGCAGTGGGGGAGAGGGGGGTAACACTGAAGCTTTCTTT. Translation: CASSGGEGGNTEAFF.

The chain's CDR3 is CASSVGQQKETQYF. The CDR3 DNA reads as TGTGCCAGCAGCGTAGGACAGCAAAAAGAGACCCAGTACTTC. V usage is TRBV9 and J usage is TRBJ2-5; tentatively, D is TRBD1 (5 bases). This CDR3 is 14 amino acids long. Trimming stripped 0 bases from V and 3 bases from J, with 9 bases between. Looked up from germline, CDR1 is SGDLS and CDR2 is YYNGEE. The variable domain in full, completed from reference TRBV9 and TRBJ2-5, reads DSGVTQTPKHLITATGQRVTLRCSPRSGDLSVYWYQQSLDQGLQFLIQYYNGEERAKGNILERFSAQQFPDLHSELNLSSLELGDSALYFCASSVGQQKETQYFGPGTRLLVL.

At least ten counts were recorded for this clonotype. CDR3 sequence: CSARGTGVGAYNEQFF. CDR3 sequence (DNA): TGCAGTGCTCGAGGGACAGGGGTTGGGGCCTACAATGAGCAGTTCTTC. The chain links TRBV20-1 to TRBJ2-1; TRBD1 matches at 10 bases. The CDR3 spans 16 residues. Trimming removed 5 bases from V and 2 bases from J; junction bases left unmatched: 9. Per the germline V gene, CDR1 is DFQATT and CDR2 is SNEGSKA (reference sequence).